This entry is about one T cell receptor beta chain. The data were taken from a study of blood T cells in healthy people across ages. Looked up from germline, CDR1 is SQVTM and CDR2 is ANQGSEA. The V end lost 5 bases, the J end lost 0 bases, and 14 bases lay between the germline ends. The CDR3 has 14 residues. Then a second PCR, running about 6 to 11 cycles, was carried out with a sample-barcoded 5' primer and a J-beta primer mix. At least 2.5 million CDR3-containing paired-end reads were obtained per sample. TCRdb independently ran MiXCR on the 5' RACE reads; one entry per CDR3 protein. The sample holds over 600,000 distinct CDR3 sequences, around 50% seen once.

The chain has TRBV29-1 and TRBJ2-7; TRBD1 is a possible D gene (5 bases). This TCR derives from an older man in good health. The material sequenced was blood. The CDR3 loop reads CSVFLRGSSYEQYF. CDR3 coding DNA: TGCAGCGTTTTTCTTAGGGGAAGCTCCTACGAGCAGTACTTC.